The 26 T cell receptor beta chains below come from one sample, sequenced in a study of spatial heterogeneity in lung cancer. TCRdb reprocessed the 5' RACE reads via MiXCR and lists one record per CDR3 protein. The table includes about 21,000 distinct CDR3 sequences, 4.5% to 5.5% detected once. The time point was: sample taken at primary tumor resection. This sample comprised PBMCs, obtained at surgery. The source is a male donor with early-stage non-small cell lung cancer.

The gene calls are TRBV27 and TRBJ2-1; D is unresolved. CDR1 and CDR2 (germline): MNHEY, SMNVEV (reference sequence). V was trimmed by 5 bases and J by 0 bases, leaving 8 bases between them. The CDR3 is 14 residues long. The CDR3 DNA follows: TGTGCCAGCAGTAGTTCGGGCTCCTACAATGAGCAGTTCTTC. As protein: CASSSSGSYNEQFF.

This clonotype was picked up many times. The genes are TRBV2 and TRBJ2-3; D is perhaps TRBD2 (5 bases). Germline V gives CDR1 SNHLY, CDR2 FYNNEI. Trimming removed 6 bases at V and 13 bases at J, with 20 bases between. This CDR3 spans 13 amino acids. The DNA of the CDR3 is TGTGCCAGCAGGATCCGGCCAGGACTGAGCAAGTATTTT. Translating gives CASRIRPGLSKYF.

This clonotype is categorized as medium-sized. The CDR3, as DNA: TGTGCCAGCAGCCAAGATCCAGCGGGGGCCTACAATGAGCAGTTCTTC. Translating it yields CASSQDPAGAYNEQFF. The J gene is TRBJ2-1, the V gene TRBV4-2, with TRBD2 identical over 8 bases. Germline lookup yields CDR1 LGHNA and CDR2 YNFKEQ. The CDR3 totals 16 residues. Germline trimming cut 0 bases from V and 2 bases from J; bases unmatched to any gene: 3.

This clonotype showed up many times. The V gene is TRBV5-5, the J gene TRBJ1-6, with TRBD1 identical over 7 bases. This CDR3 region has 19 residues. Trimming at V came to 0 bases and at J to 9 bases, leaving 18 bases not matched to a gene. Germline CDR1 reads SGHKS; CDR2 reads YYEKEE (reference sequence). Here the CDR3 reads CASSLDSSDREKLRSPLHF. The CDR3 coding sequence is TGTGCCAGCAGCTTGGATTCCTCCGACAGGGAAAAACTTCGTTCACCCCTCCACTTT. The full variable domain, with the rest looked up from reference TRBV5-5 and TRBJ1-6, is DAGVTQSPTHLIKTRGQQVTLRCSPISGHKSVSWYQQVLGQGPQFIFQYYEKEERGRGNFPDRFSARQFPNYSSELNVNALLLGDSALYLCASSLDSSDREKLRSPLHFGNGTRLTVT.

Many counts were recorded for this clonotype. V usage is TRBV4-2 and J usage is TRBJ2-6, with D perhaps matching TRBD1 or TRBD2 (6 bases each). Trimming left V 5 bases short and J 0 bases short, with 17 bases between. Looked up from germline, CDR1 is LGHNA and CDR2 is YNFKEQ. The CDR3 loop spans 18 amino acids. CDR3 sequence (DNA): TGTGCCAGCAGCGGCCCCCGGGGGCCGCACTCTGGGGCCAACGTCCTGACTTTC. The encoded protein is CASSGPRGPHSGANVLTF.

The sample holds many counts of this clonotype. The rearrangement joins TRBV5-1 to TRBJ1-2; D unclear. This CDR3 contains 14 residues. Trimming took off 0 bases at V and 2 bases at J, with 8 bases between the two ends. The germline gives CDR1 SGHRS, CDR2 YFSETQ. The chain's CDR3 is CASSLEGRNYGYTF. The CDR3 DNA is TGCGCCAGCAGCTTGGAGGGCAGAAACTATGGCTACACCTTC.

The rearrangement joins TRBV15 to TRBJ2-3; TRBD2 might be the D (7 bases). V lost 4 bases and J 3 bases, leaving 23 bases between the germline ends. CDR1 LNHNV and CDR2 YYDKDF come from the germline V gene (reference sequence). CDR3 length equals 18 residues. CDR3 loop: CATSNPVGGGKITDTQYF. Here the CDR3 DNA reads TGTGCCACCAGCAACCCGGTGGGAGGGGGAAAGATTACAGATACGCAGTATTTT.

This clonotype was found many times. The rearrangement links TRBV21-1 to TRBJ1-1; TRBD1, the D gene given by the table, was not confirmed from the DNA. TRBV21-1 is tagged as a pseudogene. This CDR3 region has 17 residues. The CDR3 DNA follows: TGTGCCAGCAGCTCCCGAAGGCGTCGGCAGTGGGACACTGAAGCTTTCTTT. Amino acids: CASSSRRRRQWDTEAFF.

In its sample, this clonotype was seen many times. This chain connects TRBV6-5 to TRBJ1-2; D might be TRBD1 (5 bases). Trimming cost V 2 bases and J 7 bases, with 17 bases left between them. CDR3 length: 15 residues. CDR1 MNHEY and CDR2 SVGAGI come from the germline V gene. The CDR3: CASSYRLGAPLGYTF. As DNA, the CDR3 is TGTGCCAGCAGTTACCGGTTAGGGGCCCCTCTTGGCTACACCTTC.

This clonotype was recorded many times. CDR3 sequence reads: CASSLDPRGSYEQYF. DNA of the CDR3: TGTGCCAGCAGCTTAGATCCCAGGGGCTCCTACGAGCAGTACTTC. The V gene is TRBV11-2, the J gene TRBJ2-7; TRBD1 is a possible D gene (6 bases). Per the germline V gene, CDR1 is SGHAT and CDR2 is FQNNGV. This CDR3 is built from 15 residues. The V end lost 0 bases, the J end lost 0 bases, and 9 bases lay between the germline ends.

This clonotype was counted ten times or more. This chain joins TRBV18 and TRBJ2-5; D is undetermined. The CDR3 spans 15 residues. Trimming left V 2 bases short and J 1 base short, with 11 bases between. Germline-derived CDR1 and CDR2 are KGHSH and LQKENI. CDR3 loop: CASSPFPGVQETQYF. In nucleotides, the CDR3 is TGTGCCAGCTCACCATTCCCAGGAGTCCAAGAGACCCAGTACTTC.

This clonotype showed up many times. The J gene is TRBJ2-7, the V gene TRBV13; D is tentatively TRBD1 or TRBD2 (5 bases each). V shed 5 bases and J shed 2 bases, with 10 bases lying between them. The CDR3 spans 13 residues. Germline V gene data show CDR1 as PRHDT and CDR2 as FYEKMQ (reference sequence). CDR3 sequence reads: CASSPRGAYEQYF. The CDR3 DNA sequence: TGTGCCAGCAGCCCAAGGGGAGCCTACGAGCAGTACTTC.

In this sample, this clonotype turned up many times. The gene calls are TRBV7-6 and TRBJ2-5; unclear D gene. The CDR3 has 11 amino acids. Trimming removed 3 bases at V and 4 bases at J, with 3 bases between. The germline CDR1 and CDR2 sequences are SGHVS and FNYEAQ. The DNA of the CDR3 is TGTGCCAGCAGCTTGATAGAGACCCAGTACTTC. Translating gives CASSLIETQYF.

This sequence joins TRBV30 and TRBJ2-5; D is possibly TRBD1 (6 bases). The CDR3 consists of 14 residues. In germline, CDR1 is GTSNPN, CDR2 SVGIG (reference sequence). Trimming shortened V by 5 bases and J by 5 bases, and 18 bases separated the two germline ends. CDR3 nucleotide sequence: TGTGCCTGGGACCGAAATGGGGGCCCCGAGACCCAGTACTTC. Translating gives CAWDRNGGPETQYF.

This clonotype was counted ten times or more. This chain connects TRBV6-1 to TRBJ1-1; D is unclear. This CDR3 spans 13 amino acids. Germline loops: CDR1 MNHNS, CDR2 SASEGT. Between the trimmed V and J ends, which lost 7 bases and 5 bases, there was a span of 14 bases. The CDR3 here is CASKDGWVTEAFF. The CDR3 bases are TGTGCCAGCAAAGACGGATGGGTGACTGAAGCTTTCTTT.

This clonotype was found a few times. The chain links TRBV12-3 or TRBV12-4 to TRBJ1-6; D perhaps matches TRBD1 (5 bases). V lost 7 bases to trimming and J lost 9 bases, with 10 bases between them. This CDR3 comprises 12 residues. The CDR3 DNA reads TGTGCCAGCATGTCGGGGGGTTCACCCCTCCACTTT. Translation gives CASMSGGSPLHF.

This clonotype was recorded many times. The chain uses TRBV2 and TRBJ2-7; 10 bases are a match to TRBD1. This CDR3 has 13 amino acids. Trimming at V came to 7 bases and at J to 4 bases, leaving 4 bases not matched to a gene. The germline gives CDR1 SNHLY, CDR2 FYNNEI. The CDR3 is CASMRQGAYEQYF. The CDR3 bases are TGTGCCAGCATGCGACAGGGGGCTTACGAGCAGTACTTC.

This clonotype was seen at least ten times. CDR3 sequence (DNA): TGCGCCAGCAGCTTGTCGTTACAAGAGACCCAGTACTTC. It yields the protein CASSLSLQETQYF. The V call is TRBV5-1, the J call TRBJ2-5; no clear D gene. Trimming left V 1 base short and J 2 bases short, with 6 bases between. The CDR3 loop spans 13 amino acids. The germline gives CDR1 SGHRS, CDR2 YFSETQ. The entire variable domain, with the rest obtained from reference TRBV5-1 and TRBJ2-5, is as follows: KAGVTQTPRYLIKTRGQQVTLSCSPISGHRSVSWYQQTPGQGLQFLFEYFSETQRNKGNFPGRFSGRQFSNSRSEMNVSTLELGDSALYLCASSLSLQETQYFGPGTRLLVL.

This clonotype was observed at least ten times. V usage is TRBV7-2 and J usage is TRBJ2-1; the D is unclear. This CDR3 has 15 amino acids. Per germline, CDR1 SGHTA and CDR2 FQGNSA. Trimming stripped 3 bases from V and 1 base from J, with 10 bases between. This chain's CDR3 is CASSFAGASYNEQFF. The DNA for the CDR3 is TGTGCCAGCAGCTTTGCCGGAGCGTCCTACAATGAGCAGTTCTTC.

This clonotype was picked up many times. J is TRBJ2-5 and V is TRBV3-1, with TRBD2 matching 11 bases. The CDR3 consists of 15 residues. The V gene end was trimmed by 2 bases and the J gene end by 4 bases; junction bases not matched to a gene: 3. The germline V gene encodes CDR1 LGHDT and CDR2 YNNKEL (reference sequence). CDR3 coding DNA: TGTGCCAGCAGCCAACTAGCGGGGGGAGGAGAGACCCAGTACTTC. It specifies CASSQLAGGGETQYF.

By sample share, this clonotype is medium-sized. This sequence joins TRBV7-9 and TRBJ2-1, with D possibly TRBD1 on 6 matching bases. V was trimmed by 1 base and J by 13 bases, leaving 14 bases between them. Germline CDR1 is SEHNR and CDR2 is FQNEAQ (reference sequence). This CDR3 has 13 residues. CDR3 protein: CASSLDVGAVQFF. The CDR3 DNA is TGTGCCAGCAGCTTAGATGTGGGGGCTGTCCAGTTCTTC.

Relative to its sample, this clonotype is medium-sized (0.01 to 0.1%). The CDR3, as DNA: TGTGCCAGCAGTTTATTTGGGGCGATAGAGACCCAGTACTTC. Translated: CASSLFGAIETQYF. The V and J genes are TRBV28 and TRBJ2-5, with D possibly TRBD1 on 5 matching bases. Germline-derived CDR1 and CDR2 are MDHEN and SYDVKM. This CDR3 is 14 amino acids long. V dropped 1 base and J dropped 4 bases, with 10 bases sitting between them.

This clonotype was detected many times. The J gene is TRBJ2-7, the V gene TRBV10-3; 9 bases line up with TRBD1. CDR1 is ENHRY and CDR2 is SYGVKD in the germline V gene. This CDR3 has 15 amino acids. Unmatched junction bases numbered 10, after V lost 6 bases and J lost 4 bases. The CDR3 nucleotides are TGTGCCATCAGAGGGGGACAGGGCCTAGATTACGAGCAGTACTTC. It translates to CAIRGGQGLDYEQYF.

By proportion, this clonotype is medium-sized. J is TRBJ2-2 and V is TRBV9, with 8 positions matching TRBD2. Germline assignment: CDR1 SGDLS and CDR2 YYNGEE. The V and J ends lost 3 bases and 3 bases, in that order; junction bases with no gene match: 1. The CDR3 is 14 residues long. CDR3 in amino acids: CASSARGDTGELFF. The CDR3 nucleotides are TGTGCCAGCAGCGCGCGGGGGGACACCGGGGAGCTGTTTTTT.

This clonotype was seen repeatedly, ten times or more. The genes are TRBV18 and TRBJ2-3; D unresolved. Germline V gene lookup returns CDR1 KGHSH and CDR2 LQKENI. The length of the CDR3 is 11 residues. V was clipped by 3 bases and J by 4 bases, with 2 bases between them. The CDR3 region is CASSPSDTQYF. In nucleotides, the CDR3 is TGTGCCAGCTCACCCTCAGATACGCAGTATTTT.

This clonotype was observed at least ten times. This chain uses TRBV15 with TRBJ2-5; D perhaps matches TRBD1 (6 bases). Deletions cut 3 bases from V and 5 bases from J, with 19 bases between. This CDR3 spans 16 amino acids. CDR1 LNHNV and CDR2 YYDKDF come from the germline V gene (reference sequence). Written as DNA, the CDR3 is TGTGCCACCAGCAGGTTTCAGGGGCGAGTCGGGGAGACCCAGTACTTC. Its protein product is CATSRFQGRVGETQYF.